This T cell receptor (beta chain) was recorded in a study of regulatory T cells in long-lasting Graves disease. The TCR beta library used iRepertoire HTBI primers with Arm-PCR amplification of CDR3. TCRdb passed the multiplex PCR reads through MiXCR, listing each CDR3 protein once. Among 600,000 to 850,000 distinct CDR3 sequences, roughly 30% were seen once, and the ten largest hold around 42%. The time point is: persistent/refractory GD, antithyroid drugs over 5 years with positive TRAb. After RNA was extracted from PBMCs, the TCR library was made from it. This clonotype appeared a few times. The CDR3 spans 14 residues. Germline-derived CDR1 and CDR2 are LNHNV and YYDKDF (reference sequence). V lost 6 bases and J 7 bases, leaving 16 bases between the germline ends.

The chain carries TRBV15 and TRBJ1-5; possible D gene TRBD1, 5 bases. Here the sequenced sample was peripheral blood mononuclear cells (PBMCs), taken when the disease was refractory, from a patient treated with antithyroid drugs. The source is a female donor with Graves disease. The CDR3 spells CATRVSGYGQPQHF. For the CDR3, the DNA is TGTGCCACCAGGGTTTCAGGGTACGGCCAGCCCCAGCATTTT.